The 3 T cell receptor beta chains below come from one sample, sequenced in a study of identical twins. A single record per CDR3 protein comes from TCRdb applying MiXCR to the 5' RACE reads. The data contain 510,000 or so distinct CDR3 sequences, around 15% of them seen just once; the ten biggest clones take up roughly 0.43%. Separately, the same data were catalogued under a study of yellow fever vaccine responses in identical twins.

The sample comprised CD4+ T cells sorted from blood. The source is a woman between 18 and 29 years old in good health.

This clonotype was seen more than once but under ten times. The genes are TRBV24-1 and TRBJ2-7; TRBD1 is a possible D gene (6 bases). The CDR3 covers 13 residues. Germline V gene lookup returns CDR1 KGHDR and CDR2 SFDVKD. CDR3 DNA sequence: TGTGCCACCAGTGCGGACAGAATATACGAACAGTACGTC. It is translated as CATSADRIYEQYV.

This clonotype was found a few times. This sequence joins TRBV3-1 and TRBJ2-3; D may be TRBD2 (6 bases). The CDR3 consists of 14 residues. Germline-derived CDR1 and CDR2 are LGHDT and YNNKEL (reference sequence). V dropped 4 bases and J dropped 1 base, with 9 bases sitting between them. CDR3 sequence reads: CASSRGVGTDTQYF. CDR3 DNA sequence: TGTGCCAGCAGCCGCGGGGTGGGCACAGATACGCAGTATTTT.

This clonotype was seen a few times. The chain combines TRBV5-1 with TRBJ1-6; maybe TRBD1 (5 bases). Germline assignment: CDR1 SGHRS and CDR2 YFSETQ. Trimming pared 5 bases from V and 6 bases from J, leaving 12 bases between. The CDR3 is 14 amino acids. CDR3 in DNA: TGCGCCAGCAGAGAGGTCGGGGCTAATTCACCCCTCCACTTT. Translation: CASREVGANSPLHF.